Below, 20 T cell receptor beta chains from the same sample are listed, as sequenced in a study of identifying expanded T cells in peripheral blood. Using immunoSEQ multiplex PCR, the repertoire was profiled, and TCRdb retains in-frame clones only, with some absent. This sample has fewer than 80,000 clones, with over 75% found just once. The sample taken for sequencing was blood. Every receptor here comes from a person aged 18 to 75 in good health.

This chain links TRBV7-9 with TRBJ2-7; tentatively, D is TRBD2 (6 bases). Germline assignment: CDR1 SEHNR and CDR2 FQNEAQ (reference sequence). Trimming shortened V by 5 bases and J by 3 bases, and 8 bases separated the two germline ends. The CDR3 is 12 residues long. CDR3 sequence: CASSRTNYEQYF. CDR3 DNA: TGTGCCAGCAGCCGGACTAACTACGAGCAGTACTTC.

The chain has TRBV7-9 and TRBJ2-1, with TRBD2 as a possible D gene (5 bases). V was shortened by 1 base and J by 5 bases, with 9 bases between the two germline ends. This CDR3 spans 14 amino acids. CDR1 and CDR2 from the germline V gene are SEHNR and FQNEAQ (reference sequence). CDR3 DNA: TGTGCCAGCAGCTTAGATCCGGGAAACAATGAGCAGTTCTTC. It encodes CASSLDPGNNEQFF.

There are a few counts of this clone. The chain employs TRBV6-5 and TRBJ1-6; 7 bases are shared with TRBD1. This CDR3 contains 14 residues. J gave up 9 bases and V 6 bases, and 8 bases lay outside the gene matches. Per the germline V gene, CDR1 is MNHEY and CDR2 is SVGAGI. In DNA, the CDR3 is TGTGCCAGCAGGCGACAGGGAGGGAGTTCACCCCTCCACTTT. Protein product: CASRRQGGSSPLHF.

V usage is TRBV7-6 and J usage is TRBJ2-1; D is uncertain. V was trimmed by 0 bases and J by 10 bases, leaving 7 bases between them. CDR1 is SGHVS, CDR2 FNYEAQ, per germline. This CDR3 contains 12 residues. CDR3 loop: CASSLAGREQFF. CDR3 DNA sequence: TGTGCCAGCAGCTTAGCCGGCAGGGAGCAGTTCTTC.

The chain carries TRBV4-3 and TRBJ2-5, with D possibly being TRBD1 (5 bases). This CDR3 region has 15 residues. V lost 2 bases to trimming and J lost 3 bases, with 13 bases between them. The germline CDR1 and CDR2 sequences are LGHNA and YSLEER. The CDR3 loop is CASSQSYDSKETQYF. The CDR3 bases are TGCGCCAGCAGCCAAAGCTATGACAGTAAAGAGACCCAGTACTTC.

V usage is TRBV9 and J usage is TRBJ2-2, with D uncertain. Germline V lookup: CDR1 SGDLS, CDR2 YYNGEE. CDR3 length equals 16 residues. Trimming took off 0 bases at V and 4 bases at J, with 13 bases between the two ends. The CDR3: CASSVEGSFFTGELFF. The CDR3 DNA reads TGTGCCAGCAGCGTAGAAGGCTCTTTCTTCACCGGGGAGCTGTTTTTT.

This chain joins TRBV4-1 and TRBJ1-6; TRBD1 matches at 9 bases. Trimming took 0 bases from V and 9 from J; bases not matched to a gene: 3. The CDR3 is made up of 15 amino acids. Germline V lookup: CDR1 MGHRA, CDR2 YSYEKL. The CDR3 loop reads CASSQEGTGPSPLHF. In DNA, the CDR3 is TGCGCCAGCAGCCAAGAAGGGACAGGGCCTTCACCCCTCCACTTT.

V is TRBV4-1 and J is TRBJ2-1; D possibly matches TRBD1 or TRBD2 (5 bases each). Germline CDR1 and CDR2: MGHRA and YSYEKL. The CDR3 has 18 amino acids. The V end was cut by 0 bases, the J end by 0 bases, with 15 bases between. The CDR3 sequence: CASSQDGRGPSSYNEQFF. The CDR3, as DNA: TGCGCCAGCAGCCAAGATGGCCGGGGACCCAGCTCCTACAATGAGCAGTTCTTC.

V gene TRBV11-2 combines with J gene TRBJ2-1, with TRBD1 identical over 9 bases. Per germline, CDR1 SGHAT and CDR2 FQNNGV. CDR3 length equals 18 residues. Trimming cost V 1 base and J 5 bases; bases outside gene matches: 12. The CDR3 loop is CASSLVSLQGAFNNEQFF. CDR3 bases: TGTGCCAGCAGCTTAGTGTCCCTACAGGGGGCCTTCAACAATGAGCAGTTCTTC.

CDR3 sequence: CASSPFGQEAFF. The CDR3 nucleotides are TGTGCCAGCTCACCCTTCGGTCAGGAAGCTTTCTTT. The chain couples TRBV18 to TRBJ1-1; D is unclear. Germline CDR1 KGHSH, CDR2 LQKENI. The CDR3 is made up of 12 amino acids. Trimming removed 3 bases at V and 8 bases at J, with 10 bases between.

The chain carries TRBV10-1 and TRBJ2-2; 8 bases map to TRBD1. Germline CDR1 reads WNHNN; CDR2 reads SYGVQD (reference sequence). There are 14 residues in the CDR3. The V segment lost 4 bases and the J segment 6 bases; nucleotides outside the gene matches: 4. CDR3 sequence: CASSGDRRAGELFF. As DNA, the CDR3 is TGCGCCAGCAGTGGGGACAGGCGGGCCGGGGAGCTGTTTTTT.

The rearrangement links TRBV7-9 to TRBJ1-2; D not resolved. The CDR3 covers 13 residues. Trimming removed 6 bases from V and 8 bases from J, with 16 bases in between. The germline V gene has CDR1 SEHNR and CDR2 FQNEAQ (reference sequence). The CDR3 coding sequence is TGTGCCAGCAGTCCCACCGGGTCCCTCGGCTACACCTTC. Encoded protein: CASSPTGSLGYTF.

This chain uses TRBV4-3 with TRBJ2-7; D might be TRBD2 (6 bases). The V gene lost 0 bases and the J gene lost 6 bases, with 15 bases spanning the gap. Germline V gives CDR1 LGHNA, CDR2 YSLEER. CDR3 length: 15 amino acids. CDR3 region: CASSQEVGGIGEQYF. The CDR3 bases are TGCGCCAGCAGCCAAGAGGTGGGCGGGATCGGCGAGCAGTACTTC.

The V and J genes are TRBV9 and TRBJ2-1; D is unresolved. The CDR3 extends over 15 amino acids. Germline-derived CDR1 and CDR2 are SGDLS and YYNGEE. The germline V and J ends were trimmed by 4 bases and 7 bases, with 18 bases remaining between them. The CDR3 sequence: CASSSEPNDLNEQFF. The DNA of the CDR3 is TGTGCCAGCAGCTCAGAACCGAACGACCTTAATGAGCAGTTCTTC.

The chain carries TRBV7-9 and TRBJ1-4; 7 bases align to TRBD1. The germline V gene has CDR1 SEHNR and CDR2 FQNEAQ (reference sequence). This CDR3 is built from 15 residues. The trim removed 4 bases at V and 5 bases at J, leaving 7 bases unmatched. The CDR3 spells CASSYGDSKNEKLFF. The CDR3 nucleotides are TGTGCCAGCAGCTACGGGGACAGTAAGAATGAAAAACTGTTTTTT.

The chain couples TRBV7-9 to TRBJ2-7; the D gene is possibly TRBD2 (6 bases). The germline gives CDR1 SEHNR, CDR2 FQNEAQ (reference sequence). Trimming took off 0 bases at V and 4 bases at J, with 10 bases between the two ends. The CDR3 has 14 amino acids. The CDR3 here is CASSLAGGAYEQYF. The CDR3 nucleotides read TGTGCCAGCAGCTTAGCCGGAGGGGCGTACGAGCAGTACTTC.

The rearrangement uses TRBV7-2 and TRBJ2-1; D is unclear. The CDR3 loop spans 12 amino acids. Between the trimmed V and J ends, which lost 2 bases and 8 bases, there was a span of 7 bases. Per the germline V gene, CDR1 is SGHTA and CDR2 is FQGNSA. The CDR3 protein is CASSLYAHEQFF. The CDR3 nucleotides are TGTGCCAGCAGCTTATACGCTCATGAGCAGTTCTTC. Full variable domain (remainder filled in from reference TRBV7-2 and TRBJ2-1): GAGVSQSPSNKVTEKGKDVELRCDPISGHTALYWYRQSLGQGLEFLIYFQGNSAPDKSGLPSDRFSAERTGGSVSTLTIQRTQQEDSAVYLCASSLYAHEQFFGPGTRLTVL.

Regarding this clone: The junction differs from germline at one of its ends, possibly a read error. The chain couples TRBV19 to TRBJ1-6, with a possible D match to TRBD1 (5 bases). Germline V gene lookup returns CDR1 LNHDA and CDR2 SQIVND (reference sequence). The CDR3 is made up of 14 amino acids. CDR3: CASNIQAGGSPLHF. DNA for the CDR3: TGTGCCAGTAATATACAGGCCGGAGGTTCACCCCTCCACTTT.

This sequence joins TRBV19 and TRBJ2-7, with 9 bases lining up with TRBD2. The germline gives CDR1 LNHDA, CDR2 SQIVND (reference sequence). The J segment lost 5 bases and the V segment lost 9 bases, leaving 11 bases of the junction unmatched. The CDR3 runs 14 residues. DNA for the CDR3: TGTGCCAGCTCGATAGGCGGGAGGGCCGACGAGCAGTACTTC. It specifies CASSIGGRADEQYF.

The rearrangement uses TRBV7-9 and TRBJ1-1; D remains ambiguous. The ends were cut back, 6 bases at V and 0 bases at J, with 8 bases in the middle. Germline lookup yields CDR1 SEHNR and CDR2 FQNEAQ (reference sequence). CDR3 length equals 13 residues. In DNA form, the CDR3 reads TGTGCCAGCAGGACGACACTGAACACTGAAGCTTTCTTT. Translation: CASRTTLNTEAFF.